The clone carrying this T cell receptor (beta chain) has at least ten counts. The target antigen is unknown. Looked up from germline, CDR1 is SNHLY and CDR2 is FYNNEI. Germline trimming cut 4 bases from V and 3 bases from J; bases unmatched to any gene: 2. The CDR3 contains 13 residues. TCRdb processed the multiplex PCR reads anew with MiXCR; each CDR3 protein has one entry. Of 180,000 or so distinct CDR3 sequences in the sample, approximately 30% are singletons; the top ten hold 4% to 5.5%. This sample is part of a study of breast tumors, draining lymph nodes, adjacent tissues. Regarding the study as a whole: Data fit most tumor T cells coming from lymph node, expanding in tumor. Tumor repertoires ranked between lymph nodes and nontumor tissue in diversity, with V and J gene preferences. That most tumor T cells come from lymph nodes remained unproven.

Samples came from axillary lymph nodes draining the breast cancer. The sequencing input was axillary lymph node tissue. The TCR comes from a female donor with breast cancer. Some clones in this sample may be carry-over from other donors' samples. The chain carries TRBV2 and TRBJ2-7, with 8 bases aligning to TRBD1. The CDR3 nucleotides read TGTGCCAGCAGTGGGGACAGGATCTACGAGCAGTACTTC. Translated: CASSGDRIYEQYF.